This record looks at one T cell receptor beta chain sequence and its context. Its antigen is undetermined. Profiling relied on immunoSEQ multiplex PCR, and the TCRdb table lists in-frame clones only, not all of them. The sample carries around 97,000 clones, about 86% recorded once. These data are taken from a study of OX40 agonist ivuxolimab in advanced cancers. The overall study: The eligibility criteria allowed prior anti-PD-1, anti-PD-L1 or anti-CTLA-4 therapy, and 40% had some. Of the patients, three showed partial responses, one with hepatocellular carcinoma and two with cutaneous melanoma. Study outcomes and limitations: Compared with CD4+, CD8+ T cells on average had more expanded clones.

This specimen consisted of CD4+ or CD8+ T cells sorted from blood, obtained in a trial of the OX40 agonist ivuxolimab. The sequence derives from an adult with an advanced solid tumor such as melanoma, head and neck, liver or kidney cancer.

The CDR3 DNA sequence: TGTGCCAGCAGCCTCTGGGGGGGTTCACGGGAGACCCAGTACTTC. Amino acids: CASSLWGGSRETQYF. The chain carries TRBV11-2 and TRBJ2-5, with TRBD2 matching 7 bases. CDR1 and CDR2 (germline): SGHAT, FQNNGV. V lost 5 bases and J lost 5; bases outside the gene matches: 11. This CDR3 has 15 amino acids.